A selection of T cell receptor beta chains follows, all from one sample in a study of T-cell reconstitution after alpha-beta-depleted transplantation in children. TCRdb passed the PCR reads through MiXCR, listing each CDR3 protein once. This sample carries some 640,000 distinct CDR3 sequences, approximately 15% of them seen once, and the ten largest clones take approximately 1%. The sequenced sample was PBMCs from the stem cell graft donor, obtained from the stem cell graft. Receptors were obtained from a human donor who donated a stem cell graft to a child with acute myeloid leukemia. CDR3s leave out the opening cysteine and the closing phenylalanine or tryptophan. The order of the fields is CDR3 length, clone size, D gene, V gene, CDR3 protein. A D gene is named only where the DNA matches it firmly. Clone size is given for some rows only: seen once, a few or many times, or a class if the clone is expanded.

14	many	-	TRBV5-1	ASSLGRVRSNTEAF
11	-	-	TRBV7-6	ASSEGLAGELF
11	many	-	TRBV20-1	SATRTVNTEAF
13	-	-	TRBV5-4	ASSLDIGAGTEAF
11	many	TRBD1	TRBV12-3/TRBV12-4	ASSTGTGFPQH
12	-	-	TRBV5-6	ASSLELRSDTQY
11	many	TRBD1	TRBV29-1	SVAQGETDTQY
13	few	-	TRBV10-3	AISARAGEDSPLH
14	-	-	TRBV15	ATSGIQSGRPGGYT
14	-	-	TRBV13	ASSLGYLDVGGELF
10	-	-	TRBV7-3	ASSNLQGYQY
10	many	-	TRBV10-3	AISDPYNEQF
11	-	-	TRBV7-2	ASSFQGSAEAF
12	many	TRBD2	TRBV7-2	ASSRSGGVETQY
13	many	-	TRBV29-1	SVGSETGNNQPQH
14	many	-	TRBV20-1	SASLGRLYSNQPQH
15	-	TRBD1	TRBV7-2	ASSFTGQSSWGYEQY
18	few	TRBD1	TRBV6-2/TRBV6-3	ASSSTLPTGALRPEDGYT
16	-	TRBD2	TRBV4-2	ASSQGLAGVLRANEQF
13	few	-	TRBV28	ASSSTWTSSAAQY
11	many	-	TRBV5-1	ASSSDNNYGYT
14	few	TRBD2	TRBV5-1	ASSSPGLANTGELF
11	many	-	TRBV7-9	ASSLVASNEQF
13	few	TRBD1	TRBV7-9	ASSRTGDDNQPQH
12	-	-	TRBV18	ASSPDTPNTEAF
10	many	-	TRBV9	ASSVVVDTQY
11	few	-	TRBV7-2	ASSLGGGVGYT
14	many	TRBD1	TRBV5-1	ASSKNNRGPYNEQF
12	few	TRBD2	TRBV12-3/TRBV12-4	ASSTTTTSGASY
15	few	-	TRBV20-1	SARDNDGGRRANVLT